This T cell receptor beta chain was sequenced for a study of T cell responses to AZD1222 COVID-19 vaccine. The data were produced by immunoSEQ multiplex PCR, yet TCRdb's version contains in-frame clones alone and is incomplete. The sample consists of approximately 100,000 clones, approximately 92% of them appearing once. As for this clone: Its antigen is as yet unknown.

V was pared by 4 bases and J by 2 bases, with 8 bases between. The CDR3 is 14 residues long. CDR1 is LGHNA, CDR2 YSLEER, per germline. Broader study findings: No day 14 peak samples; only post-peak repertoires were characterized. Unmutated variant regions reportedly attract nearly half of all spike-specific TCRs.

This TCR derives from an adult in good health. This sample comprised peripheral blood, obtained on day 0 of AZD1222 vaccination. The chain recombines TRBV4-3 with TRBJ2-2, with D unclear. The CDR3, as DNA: TGCGCCAGCAGCCGAGACTCCAACACCGGGGAGCTGTTTTTT. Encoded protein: CASSRDSNTGELFF.